This entry lists 16 T cell receptor beta chains sequenced from one sample in a study of T cells after yellow fever vaccination. TCRdb fed the 5' RACE reads into MiXCR, producing one record per CDR3 protein. The profile covers a few hundred thousand distinct CDR3 sequences, with roughly 8.3% appearing a single time and 15% to 20% taken by the ten largest. The sample consisted of PBMCs, taken about 49 days after the first yellow fever vaccination. The receptor set was obtained from a man in his late teens or twenties who received the YFV17D yellow fever vaccine.

The chain carries TRBV27 and TRBJ2-5; the match to TRBD1 covers 9 bases. CDR3 length equals 14 residues. CDR1 is MNHEY, CDR2 SMNVEV, per germline (reference sequence). Trimming took 6 bases from V and 5 from J; bases not matched to a gene: 7. CDR3 DNA sequence: TGTGCCAGCAGACAGGGGGCCGAGACCGAGACCCAGTACTTC. Translating it yields CASRQGAETETQYF.

This chain joins TRBV20-1 and TRBJ1-5; a weak D match, TRBD1 (5 bases). Trimming removed 7 bases from V and 5 bases from J, with 9 bases in between. The CDR3 length is 11 residues. The germline gives CDR1 DFQATT, CDR2 SNEGSKA (reference sequence). CDR3 protein: CSVTQDQPQHF. CDR3 nucleotide sequence: TGCAGTGTCACACAGGATCAGCCCCAGCATTTT.

This CDR3 reads CASSEYAATTESFF. The CDR3 bases are TGTGCCAGCAGTGAATACGCGGCCACCACTGAGTCTTTCTTT. The chain recombines TRBV6-1 with TRBJ1-1, with unresolved D. Trimming removed 2 bases from V and 12 bases from J, with 19 bases in between. Germline V lookup: CDR1 MNHNS, CDR2 SASEGT. The CDR3 is 14 amino acids.

The genes are TRBV7-6 and TRBJ1-5; 7 nucleotides align to TRBD1. This CDR3 has 15 amino acids. V lost 2 bases and J lost 7; bases outside the gene matches: 8. Germline values: CDR1 SGHVS, CDR2 FNYEAQ. CDR3 DNA: TGTGCCAGCAGCTTAAGGCCAGGGGGTGGGCAGCCCCAGCATTTT. As protein: CASSLRPGGGQPQHF.

The gene calls are TRBV4-1 and TRBJ2-2; TRBD2 agrees at 8 bases. Unmatched junction bases numbered 4, after V lost 2 bases and J lost 2 bases. The CDR3 loop spans 16 amino acids. Germline V gives CDR1 MGHRA, CDR2 YSYEKL. CDR3 sequence reads: CASSQPRGANTGELFF. The CDR3 DNA is TGCGCCAGCAGCCAACCGCGGGGGGCAAACACCGGGGAGCTGTTTTTT.

V usage is TRBV5-4 and J usage is TRBJ1-2; possible D gene TRBD1, 5 bases. The CDR3 covers 13 residues. V dropped 2 bases and J dropped 2 bases, with 7 bases sitting between them. The germline gives CDR1 SGHNT, CDR2 YYREEE (reference sequence). CDR3 amino acids: CASSLQDNYGYTF. CDR3 sequence (DNA): TGTGCCAGCAGCTTACAGGACAACTATGGCTACACCTTC.

The chain has TRBV2 and TRBJ2-7; either TRBD1 or TRBD2 may fit D (5 bases each). CDR1 SNHLY and CDR2 FYNNEI come from the germline V gene. V lost 3 bases, J lost 2 bases, and 11 bases lay in between. CDR3 length: 14 residues. DNA of the CDR3: TGTGCCAGCAGTGAGGTTCCGGGGCCCTACGAGCAGTACGTC. Its protein product is CASSEVPGPYEQYV.

The rearrangement joins TRBV7-9 to TRBJ1-5; unclear D gene. Trimming shortened V by 1 base and J by 9 bases, and 10 bases separated the two germline ends. This CDR3 has 13 residues. From germline, CDR1 is SEHNR and CDR2 FQNEAQ (reference sequence). The CDR3 DNA reads as TGTGCCAGCAGCTTAGAAACCGCGTGGCCCCAGCATTTT. This gives the protein CASSLETAWPQHF.

V gene TRBV20-1 combines with J gene TRBJ1-5, with 8 nucleotides matching TRBD1. V was clipped by 1 base and J by 1 base; unmatched bases: 6. Germline CDR1 DFQATT, CDR2 SNEGSKA (reference sequence). The CDR3 length is 16 residues. The CDR3 region is CSARVRGRGSNQPQHF. The CDR3 coding sequence is TGCAGTGCTAGAGTCAGGGGGCGCGGCAGCAATCAGCCCCAGCATTTT.

The sample holds a few counts of this clonotype. The chain carries TRBV27 and TRBJ2-7, with D perhaps matching TRBD1 (6 bases). The CDR3 extends over 15 amino acids. V was pared by 6 bases and J by 0 bases, with 15 bases between. Germline values: CDR1 MNHEY, CDR2 SMNVEV (reference sequence). This chain's CDR3 is CASRRGQGPSYEQYF. The DNA for the CDR3 is TGTGCCAGCAGAAGGGGTCAGGGGCCCTCCTACGAGCAGTACTTC.

The CDR3 loop is CASSPTGGFNYGYTF. CDR3 nucleotide sequence: TGTGCCAGCAGTCCAACAGGTGGATTTAACTATGGCTACACCTTC. The chain employs TRBV12-3 or TRBV12-4 and TRBJ1-2, with a tentative D call TRBD1 (5 bases). The V gene lost 5 bases and the J gene lost 1 base, with 14 bases spanning the gap. The length of the CDR3 is 15 residues.

CDR3 sequence reads: CASTRRGLNTEAFF. In DNA, the CDR3 is TGTGCCAGCACCCGGCGGGGTTTAAACACTGAAGCTTTCTTT. This sequence joins TRBV13 and TRBJ1-1; D call uncertain. This CDR3 is 14 amino acids long. V shed 7 bases and J shed 2 bases, with 14 bases lying between them. Germline V gene sequence: CDR1 PRHDT, CDR2 FYEKMQ (reference sequence).

This CDR3 reads CASSPVIGSTDTQYF. The CDR3 coding sequence is TGTGCCAGCTCACCAGTAATTGGGAGCACAGATACGCAGTATTTT. The chain couples TRBV18 to TRBJ2-3; no reliable D call. Trimming stripped 2 bases from V and 0 bases from J, with 9 bases between. CDR1 is KGHSH, CDR2 LQKENI, per germline. The CDR3 spans 15 residues.

The rearrangement links TRBV29-1 to TRBJ1-1; TRBD1 matches 8 bases. The trim removed 6 bases at V and 1 base at J, leaving 7 bases unmatched. Germline V gives CDR1 SQVTM, CDR2 ANQGSEA. CDR3 length: 14 residues. DNA for the CDR3: TGCAGCGTCCCAGGGGGCGCGGGGAACACTGAAGCTTTCTTT. Amino acid sequence: CSVPGGAGNTEAFF. Complete variable domain (other parts from reference TRBV29-1 and TRBJ1-1): SAVISQKPSRDICQRGTSLTIQCQVDSQVTMMFWYRQQPGQSLTLIATANQGSEATYESGFVIDKFPISRPNLTFSTLTVSNMSPEDSSIYLCSVPGGAGNTEAFFGQGTRLTVV.

This clonotype was found a few times. V gene TRBV6-5 combines with J gene TRBJ2-1, with TRBD1 matching 8 bases. CDR1 and CDR2 (germline): MNHEY, SVGAGI. The CDR3 length is 15 residues. Trimming removed 0 bases from V and 5 bases from J; junction bases left unmatched: 3. CDR3: CASSYSQGADNEQFF. The CDR3 DNA sequence: TGTGCCAGCAGTTACTCGCAGGGGGCCGACAATGAGCAGTTCTTC.

The rearrangement joins TRBV6-1 to TRBJ1-2, with 8 bases fitting TRBD1. J gave up 7 bases and V 5 bases, and 9 bases lay outside the gene matches. Germline CDR1 is MNHNS and CDR2 is SASEGT. CDR3 length equals 14 residues. Here the CDR3 reads CASSPDRGTVGYTF. CDR3 DNA sequence: TGTGCCAGCAGTCCCGACAGGGGTACGGTTGGCTACACCTTC.